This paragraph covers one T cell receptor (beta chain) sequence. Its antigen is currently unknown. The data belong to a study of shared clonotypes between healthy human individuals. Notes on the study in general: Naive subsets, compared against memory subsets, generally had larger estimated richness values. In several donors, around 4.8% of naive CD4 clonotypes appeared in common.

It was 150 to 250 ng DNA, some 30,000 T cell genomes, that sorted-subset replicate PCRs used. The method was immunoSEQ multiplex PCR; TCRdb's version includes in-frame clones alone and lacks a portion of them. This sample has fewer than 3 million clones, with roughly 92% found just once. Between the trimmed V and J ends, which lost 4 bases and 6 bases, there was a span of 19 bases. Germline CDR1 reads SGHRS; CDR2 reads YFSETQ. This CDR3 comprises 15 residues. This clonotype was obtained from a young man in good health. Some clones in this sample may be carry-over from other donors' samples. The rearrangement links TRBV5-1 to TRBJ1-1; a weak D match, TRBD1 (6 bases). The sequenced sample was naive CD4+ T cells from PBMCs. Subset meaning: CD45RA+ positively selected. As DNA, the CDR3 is TGCGCCAGCAGCGTGCTGGAAACAGGGTACGCTGAAGCTTTCTTT. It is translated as CASSVLETGYAEAFF.